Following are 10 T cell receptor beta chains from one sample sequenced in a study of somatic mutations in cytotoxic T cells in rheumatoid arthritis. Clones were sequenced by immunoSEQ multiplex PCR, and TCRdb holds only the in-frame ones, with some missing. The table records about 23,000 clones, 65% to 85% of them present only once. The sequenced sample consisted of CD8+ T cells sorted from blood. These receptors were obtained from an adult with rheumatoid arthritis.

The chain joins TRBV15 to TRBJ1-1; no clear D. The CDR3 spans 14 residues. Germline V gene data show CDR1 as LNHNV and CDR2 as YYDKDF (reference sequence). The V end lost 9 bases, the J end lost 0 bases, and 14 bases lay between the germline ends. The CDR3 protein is CATRAGWMNTEAFF. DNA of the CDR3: TGTGCCACAAGGGCGGGATGGATGAACACTGAAGCTTTCTTT.

CDR3 amino acids: CASSLIDSLSGYTF. CDR3 in DNA: TGTGCCAGCAGCCTCATAGACAGTCTGAGTGGCTACACCTTC. The chain recombines TRBV13 with TRBJ1-2; TRBD1 is a possible D gene (5 bases). With 5 bases removed from V and 7 bases from J, the gap between germline ends came to 17 bases. The CDR3 runs 14 residues. From germline, CDR1 is PRHDT and CDR2 FYEKMQ (reference sequence).

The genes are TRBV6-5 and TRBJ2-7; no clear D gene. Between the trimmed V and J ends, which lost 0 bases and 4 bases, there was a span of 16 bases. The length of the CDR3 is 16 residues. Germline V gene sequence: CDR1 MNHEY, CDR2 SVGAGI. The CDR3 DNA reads TGTGCCAGCAGTTACTCGACGGTTCGCCCTGGGTACGAGCAGTACTTC. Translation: CASSYSTVRPGYEQYF.

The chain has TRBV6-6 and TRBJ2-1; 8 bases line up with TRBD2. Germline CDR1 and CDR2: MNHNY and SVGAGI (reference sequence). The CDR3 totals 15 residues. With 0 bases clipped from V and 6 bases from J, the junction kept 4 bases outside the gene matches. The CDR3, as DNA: TGTGCCAGCAGTTACTCTGCGGGGGGACCCAATGAGCAGTTCTTC. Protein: CASSYSAGGPNEQFF.

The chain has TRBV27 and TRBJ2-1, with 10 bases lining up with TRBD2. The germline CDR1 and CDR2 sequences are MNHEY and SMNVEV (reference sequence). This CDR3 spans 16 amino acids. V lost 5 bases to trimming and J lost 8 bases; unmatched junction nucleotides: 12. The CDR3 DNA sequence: TGTGCCAGCAGTCCGTACCTAGCGGGGGCCGGGTATGAGCAGTTCTTC. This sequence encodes CASSPYLAGAGYEQFF.

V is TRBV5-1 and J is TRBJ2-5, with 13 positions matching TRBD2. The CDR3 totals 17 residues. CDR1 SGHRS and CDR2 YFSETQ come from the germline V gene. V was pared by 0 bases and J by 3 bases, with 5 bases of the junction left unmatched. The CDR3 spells CASSLEIGTSGEETQYF. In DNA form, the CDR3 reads TGCGCCAGCAGCTTGGAAATAGGGACTAGCGGGGAAGAGACCCAGTACTTC.

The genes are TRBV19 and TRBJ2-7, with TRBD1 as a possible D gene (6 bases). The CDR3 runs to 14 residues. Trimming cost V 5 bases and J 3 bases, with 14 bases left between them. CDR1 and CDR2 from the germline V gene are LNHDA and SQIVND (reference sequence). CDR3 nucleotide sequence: TGTGCCAGTAGTCATTCAGGGGTTATCTACGAGCAGTACTTC. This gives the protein CASSHSGVIYEQYF. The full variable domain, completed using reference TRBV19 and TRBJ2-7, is DGGITQSPKYLFRKEGQNVTLSCEQNLNHDAMYWYRQDPGQGLRLIYYSQIVNDFQKGDIAEGYSVSREKKESFPLTVTSAQKNPTAFYLCASSHSGVIYEQYFGPGTRLTVT.

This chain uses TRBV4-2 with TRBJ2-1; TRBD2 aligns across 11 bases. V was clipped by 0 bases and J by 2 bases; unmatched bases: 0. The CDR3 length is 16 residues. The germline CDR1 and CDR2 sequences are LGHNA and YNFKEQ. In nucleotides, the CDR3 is TGTGCCAGCAGCCAAGATAGCGGGGGGGCCTACAATGAGCAGTTCTTC. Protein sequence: CASSQDSGGAYNEQFF.

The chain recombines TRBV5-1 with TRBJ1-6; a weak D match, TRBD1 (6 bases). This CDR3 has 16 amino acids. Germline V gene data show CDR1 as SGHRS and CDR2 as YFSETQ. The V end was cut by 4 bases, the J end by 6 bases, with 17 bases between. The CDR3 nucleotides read TGCGCCAGCAGCACTGGCCAGGGGACGCTTAATTCACCCCTCCACTTT. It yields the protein CASSTGQGTLNSPLHF.

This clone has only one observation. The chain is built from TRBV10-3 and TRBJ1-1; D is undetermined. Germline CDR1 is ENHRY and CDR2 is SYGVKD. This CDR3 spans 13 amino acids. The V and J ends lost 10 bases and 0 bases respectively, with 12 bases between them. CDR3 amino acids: CATLKEMNTEAFF. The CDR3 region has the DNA TGTGCCACTCTTAAAGAAATGAACACTGAAGCTTTCTTT.